This T cell receptor (beta chain) emerged from a study of shared clonotypes between healthy human individuals. Assay used: immunoSEQ multiplex PCR; TCRdb lists only in-frame clones, some missing. The profile shows around 940,000 clones, around three quarters of them singletons. CD4+ cells underwent separation, giving CD45RA+ naive and CD45RA-negative memory subsets. As to this clone: Its target is unknown.

Trimming cost V 5 bases and J 2 bases, with 19 bases left between them. This CDR3 spans 16 amino acids. From germline, CDR1 is SGHTA and CDR2 FQGTGA. Whole-study results and caveats: It was the non-shared clonotypes that had lower generation probabilities than clonotypes shared by all four donors. Clonotypes that were shared across a few donors made up about 4.5% of naive CD4 clonotypes.

Input material: memory CD4+ T cells sorted from blood. Subset here: CD45RA-negative fraction. The chain employs TRBV7-3 and TRBJ2-7; D tentatively fits TRBD1 or TRBD2 (5 bases each). The clonotype was recovered from a man aged 18-30 years in good health. In DNA form, the CDR3 reads TGTGCCAGCAGCCCGCTCGGGGCTCCCGCCCCCTACGAGCAGTACTTC. Its protein product is CASSPLGAPAPYEQYF.